The rows below give T cell receptor beta chains drawn from one sample of a study of shared clonotypes between healthy human individuals. Assay: immunoSEQ multiplex PCR; the TCRdb copy retains only in-frame clones and omits some. The sample has 1 million to 1.2 million clones; roughly 80% are singletons. Source material: memory CD4+ T cells from PBMCs. The receptors derive from a man aged 18 to 30 in good health. Some clones in this sample may be carry-over from other donors' samples. The CDR3 runs from the conserved cysteine through the conserved F or W. The D gene is left open where the match is weak. Only part of the rows carry a size: once, few, many, or a class if the clone is expanded.

D,length,size,V,J,CDR3,DNA
-,14,-,TRBV7-3,TRBJ2-7,CASSLNPRTGEQYF,TGTGCCAGCAGCTTAAACCCCCGGACTGGTGAGCAGTACTTC
-,12,-,TRBV7-2,TRBJ2-7,CASSLQPYEQYF,TGTGCCAGCAGCCTCCAGCCCTACGAGCAGTACTTC
-,14,-,TRBV11-3,TRBJ2-7,CASSLGAGAYEQYF,TGTGCCAGCAGCTTAGGTGCAGGGGCCTACGAGCAGTACTTC
-,16,-,TRBV19,TRBJ2-2,CASSTSSTGNTGELFF,TGTGCCAGTAGTACATCCTCGACAGGGAACACCGGGGAGCTGTTTTTT
-,14,-,TRBV11-2,TRBJ1-2,CASSLEGFGGGYTF,TGTGCCAGCAGCTTAGAGGGCTTCGGGGGTGGCTACACCTTC
TRBD1,14,-,TRBV25-1,TRBJ1-2,CASIQDRVRYGYTF,TGTGCCAGCATACAGGACAGGGTAAGGTATGGCTACACCTTC
-,14,-,TRBV28,TRBJ2-7,CASSFIRVSNEQYF,TGTGCCAGCAGTTTCATCAGGGTATCAAACGAGCAGTACTTC
-,15,-,TRBV6-6,TRBJ2-7,CASSARLEAWGEQYF,TGTGCCAGCAGTGCACGACTAGAAGCCTGGGGGGAGCAGTACTTC
-,13,-,TRBV5-4,TRBJ2-3,CASSKGLPDTQYF,TGTGCCAGCAGCAAGGGACTTCCGGATACGCAGTATTTT
TRBD2,14,few,TRBV30,TRBJ2-7,CAWSVRGGGVEQYF,TGTGCCTGGAGTGTACGTGGCGGGGGAGTAGAGCAGTACTTC
-,15,-,TRBV18,TRBJ2-2,CASSLRAQNTGELFF,TGTGCCAGCTCGCTACGGGCCCAGAACACCGGGGAGCTGTTTTTT
TRBD2,16,once,TRBV18,TRBJ2-2,CASSLSGGSGTGELFF,TGTGCCAGCTCACTCTCCGGAGGTAGCGGGACCGGGGAGCTGTTTTTT
TRBD1,14,-,TRBV5-1,TRBJ1-1,CASTRQGANTEAFF,TGCGCCAGTACGAGACAGGGGGCCAACACTGAAGCTTTCTTT
-,14,-,TRBV6-6,TRBJ2-1,CASSYRLVINEQFF,TGTGCCAGCAGTTACCGACTAGTGATCAATGAGCAGTTCTTC
-,12,few,TRBV28,TRBJ2-7,CASSLKGYEQYF,TGTGCCAGCAGTTTAAAGGGGTACGAGCAGTACTTC
-,14,-,TRBV28,TRBJ2-7,CASRIHQGPYEQYF,TGTGCCAGCAGGATACACCAGGGCCCCTACGAGCAGTACTTC
TRBD2,15,-,TRBV9,TRBJ2-3,CASSPEAGGADTQYF,TGTGCCAGCAGCCCTGAAGCGGGAGGAGCAGATACGCAGTATTTT
TRBD1,16,-,TRBV5-6,TRBJ1-5,CASSVSTGTGVQPQHF,TGTGCCAGCAGCGTCTCTACCGGGACAGGGGTTCAGCCCCAGCATTTT
-,15,-,TRBV25-1,TRBJ1-2,CASSDSRGGVYGYTF,TGTGCCAGCAGTGATTCTAGGGGCGGGGTCTATGGCTACACCTTC
TRBD2,18,-,TRBV5-4,TRBJ2-7,CASSLGLAGRGSSYEQYF,TGTGCCAGCAGCTTGGGACTAGCGGGTCGGGGGAGCTCCTACGAGCAGTACTTC
TRBD1,16,-,TRBV7-3,TRBJ2-2,CASSLSAGGITGELFF,TGTGCCAGCAGCTTATCGGCAGGGGGCATTACCGGGGAGCTGTTTTTT
TRBD1,14,-,TRBV5-1,TRBJ1-5,CASSPGQGAQPQHF,TGCGCCAGCAGCCCAGGACAGGGAGCTCAGCCCCAGCATTTT
TRBD1,14,-,TRBV18,TRBJ2-7,CASSPGQGADEQYF,TGTGCCAGCTCCCCAGGGCAGGGGGCGGACGAGCAGTACTTC
-,17,-,TRBV28,TRBJ2-2,CASSFWGRTSNTGELFF,TGTGCCAGCAGTTTTTGGGGGAGAACTTCGAACACCGGGGAGCTGTTTTTT
-,11,-,TRBV30,TRBJ1-2,CAWTDSWGYTF,TGTGCCTGGACCGACAGCTGGGGCTACACCTTC
TRBD1,15,-,TRBV2,TRBJ2-7,CASRPGQGITYEQYF,TGTGCCAGCCGCCCGGGACAGGGGATAACCTACGAGCAGTACTTC
-,14,-,TRBV9,TRBJ2-1,CASSPRTIYNEQFF,TGTGCCAGCAGCCCACGGACTATATACAATGAGCAGTTCTTC